A single sample gave rise to the 26 T cell receptor beta chains below, sequenced in a study of response to subunit inactivated influenza vaccine. One entry per CDR3 protein, called by TCRdb with MiXCR from the RT-PCR reads. The sample records more than 550,000 distinct CDR3 sequences, approximately 10% being singletons. The source material was PBMCs from blood, sampled on the day of vaccination. These receptors were taken from a man aged 45-60 years who received an inactivated influenza vaccine.

The chain has TRBV5-1 and TRBJ2-1; TRBD1 agrees at 10 bases. With V trimmed by 4 bases and J by 0 bases, 7 bases remained unmatched. The CDR3 is made up of 17 amino acids. Germline V gene lookup returns CDR1 SGHRS and CDR2 YFSETQ. CDR3 residues: CASSGNRQGASYNEQFF. The CDR3 DNA follows: TGCGCCAGCAGCGGGAACCGACAGGGGGCCTCCTACAATGAGCAGTTCTTC.

This clonotype was recorded many times. The V and J genes are TRBV5-1 and TRBJ1-3, with 8 bases fitting TRBD1. The CDR3 consists of 16 residues. V lost 0 bases and J lost 5; bases outside the gene matches: 7. From germline, CDR1 is SGHRS and CDR2 YFSETQ. The CDR3 sequence is CASSLDGQGGRNTIYF. The CDR3 DNA is TGCGCCAGCAGCTTGGACGGACAGGGAGGGAGAAACACCATATATTTT. Combining the CDR3 with reference TRBV5-1 and TRBJ1-3 gives the whole variable domain KAGVTQTPRYLIKTRGQQVTLSCSPISGHRSVSWYQQTPGQGLQFLFEYFSETQRNKGNFPGRFSGRQFSNSRSEMNVSTLELGDSALYLCASSLDGQGGRNTIYFGEGSWLTVV.

The V call is TRBV2, the J call TRBJ2-7, with no clear D. Trimming stripped 4 bases from V and 3 bases from J, with 13 bases between. This CDR3 has 14 amino acids. The V gene's germline CDR1 is SNHLY and CDR2 FYNNEI. The CDR3 coding sequence is TGTGCCAGCAGTGGGACGGCAGGAATCTACGAGCAGTACTTC. This translates into CASSGTAGIYEQYF.

The V and J genes are TRBV5-5 and TRBJ2-1, with D perhaps TRBD2 (5 bases). Trimming left V 0 bases short and J 6 bases short, with 19 bases between. Per the germline V gene, CDR1 is SGHKS and CDR2 is YYEKEE (reference sequence). The CDR3 is 17 amino acids. The CDR3 here is CASSLGPRRRSFNEQFF. DNA of the CDR3: TGTGCCAGCAGCTTGGGGCCCCGGCGGAGGAGCTTCAATGAGCAGTTCTTC.

This clonotype was observed many times. The chain links TRBV27 to TRBJ2-5; D call uncertain. The CDR3 sequence is 14 residues long. Germline loops: CDR1 MNHEY, CDR2 SMNVEV (reference sequence). Trimming took 3 bases from V and 2 from J, leaving 10 bases between them. The DNA for the CDR3 is TGTGCCAGCAGTTTTCCCCGCAGACAAGAGACCCAGTACTTC. Protein sequence: CASSFPRRQETQYF.

This clonotype was observed a handful of times. V is TRBV28 and J is TRBJ2-2; TRBD2 agrees at 10 bases. In germline, CDR1 is MDHEN, CDR2 SYDVKM. V gave up 6 bases and J gave up 2 bases; unmatched junction bases: 9. The CDR3 contains 17 residues. This CDR3 reads CASRPGGTSANTGELFF. In nucleotides, the CDR3 is TGTGCCAGCAGACCAGGTGGGACTAGCGCAAACACCGGGGAGCTGTTTTTT.

J is TRBJ2-2 and V is TRBV7-2; D possibly corresponds to TRBD1 (7 bases). This CDR3 has 15 amino acids. Germline V gene lookup returns CDR1 SGHTA and CDR2 FQGNSA. The ends were cut back, 5 bases at V and 4 bases at J, with 14 bases in the middle. CDR3 sequence (DNA): TGTGCCAGCAGCATAAGACAGGGAGGCACCGGGGAGCTGTTTTTT. As protein: CASSIRQGGTGELFF.

The rearrangement joins TRBV7-2 to TRBJ2-3, with D possibly being TRBD2 (5 bases). Per the germline V gene, CDR1 is SGHTA and CDR2 is FQGNSA. V was pared by 2 bases and J by 5 bases, with 14 bases between. This CDR3 contains 15 residues. The CDR3 loop reads CASSLLLGGEDTQYF. The CDR3 bases are TGTGCCAGCAGCTTACTACTTGGAGGAGAAGATACGCAGTATTTT.

This clonotype showed up just a few times. The rearrangement links TRBV6-6 to TRBJ1-4; D not resolved. Trimming took off 4 bases at V and 8 bases at J, with 5 bases between the two ends. The CDR3 extends over 11 amino acids. Germline CDR1 is MNHNY and CDR2 is SVGAGI (reference sequence). DNA of the CDR3: TGTGCCAGCAGTTCAGACGAAAAACTGTTTTTT. Its protein product is CASSSDEKLFF.

The chain joins TRBV29-1 to TRBJ2-1; 9 bases match TRBD2. Germline V gene data show CDR1 as SQVTM and CDR2 as ANQGSEA. V lost 5 bases, J lost 0 bases, and 11 bases stayed unmatched. The CDR3 contains 17 residues. CDR3 in amino acids: CSVPKASGTSSYNEQFF. The CDR3 DNA follows: TGCAGCGTTCCCAAGGCTAGCGGGACGAGCTCCTACAATGAGCAGTTCTTC.

This clonotype is a singleton in its sample. V usage is TRBV18 and J usage is TRBJ2-7; 11 bases fit TRBD2. Trimming at V came to 6 bases and at J to 4 bases, leaving 11 bases not matched to a gene. CDR3 length: 16 amino acids. CDR1 is KGHSH and CDR2 is LQKENI in the germline V gene. CDR3: CASSPSGRTPWYEQYF. The CDR3 nucleotides read TGTGCCAGCTCCCCTAGCGGGAGGACCCCTTGGTACGAGCAGTACTTC.

CDR3 sequence: CASSYDGHYLDNEQFF. CDR3 sequence (DNA): TGTGCCAGCAGTTACGATGGGCATTACCTGGACAATGAGCAGTTCTTC. V usage is TRBV6-2 or TRBV6-3 and J usage is TRBJ2-1, with D hard to call. CDR1 MNHEY and CDR2 SVGEGT come from the germline V gene. V was cut by 2 bases and J by 5 bases, with 16 bases left in between. CDR3 size: 16 residues.

Regarding this clonotype: This may be a read error, as it is one base from a much larger clone. This chain links TRBV20-1 with TRBJ2-1, with D perhaps TRBD2 (6 bases). The CDR3 is 18 amino acids. The V and J ends lost 8 bases and 7 bases respectively, with 33 bases between them. The germline V gene has CDR1 DFQATT and CDR2 SNEGSKA (reference sequence). CDR3 DNA sequence: TGCAGTTCTACATCCCCCCCCTATCGGACTACCGTTAGGAATGAGCAGTTCTTC. It translates to CSSTSPPYRTTVRNEQFF.

This clonotype was recorded a few times. The V and J genes are TRBV4-1 and TRBJ2-7; 9 nucleotides line up with TRBD2. J was trimmed by 4 bases and V by 4 bases; bases with no gene match: 14. Germline V gene data show CDR1 as MGHRA and CDR2 as YSYEKL. CDR3 length: 17 amino acids. Written as DNA, the CDR3 is TGCGCCAGCAGCCGCGAACCAAAAGCGGGGGGCATATACGAGCAGTACTTC. As protein: CASSREPKAGGIYEQYF.

This clonotype was seen more than once but under ten times. The J gene is TRBJ1-2, the V gene TRBV28; D gene uncertain. V lost 2 bases to trimming and J lost 3 bases, with 4 bases between them. The length of the CDR3 is 12 residues. Per the germline V gene, CDR1 is MDHEN and CDR2 is SYDVKM. The CDR3 DNA is TGTGCCAGCAGTTTACAGGACTATGGCTACACCTTC. It yields the protein CASSLQDYGYTF.

This clonotype came up a few times. This chain connects TRBV20-1 to TRBJ1-2, with 8 bases fitting TRBD1. Germline loops: CDR1 DFQATT, CDR2 SNEGSKA (reference sequence). The V and J ends lost 1 base and 9 bases, in that order; junction bases with no gene match: 1. CDR3 size: 11 residues. The DNA for the CDR3 is TGCAGTGCTAGAGGACAGGGGAGCTACACCTTC. The encoded protein is CSARGQGSYTF.

This clonotype was seen ten or more times. An end of the junction differs from the germline gene, which may be a read error. The gene calls are TRBV2 and TRBJ2-1; 8 bases are shared with TRBD2. The CDR3 sequence is 14 residues long. Germline V gene lookup returns CDR1 SNHLY and CDR2 FYNNEI. This CDR3 reads CASREGLASGEQFF. The CDR3 DNA sequence: TGTGCCAGCAGGGAAGGACTAGCTTCGGGTGAGCAGTTCTTC.

This clonotype was counted between two and nine times. The CDR3, as DNA: TGCAGTGCTAGTGATCTTGCGGGGGGTGACGAGCAGTACTTC. Translating gives CSASDLAGGDEQYF. This chain joins TRBV20-1 and TRBJ2-7, with 8 bases fitting TRBD2. Per the germline V gene, CDR1 is DFQATT and CDR2 is SNEGSKA (reference sequence). CDR3 size: 14 residues. J was trimmed by 5 bases and V by 3 bases; bases with no gene match: 9.

This clonotype was observed a handful of times. The genes are TRBV5-5 and TRBJ2-1; a weak D match, TRBD2 (5 bases). This CDR3 is 15 amino acids long. The germline gives CDR1 SGHKS, CDR2 YYEKEE (reference sequence). V was clipped by 0 bases and J by 6 bases, with 13 bases between them. The CDR3 region is CASSLGILASNEQFF. In DNA, the CDR3 is TGTGCCAGCAGCTTGGGAATCCTAGCCAGCAATGAGCAGTTCTTC.

At least ten counts were recorded for this clonotype. The chain has TRBV5-1 and TRBJ2-7; 7 nucleotides agree with TRBD2. The CDR3 consists of 14 residues. V trimming: 4 bases; J trimming: 3 bases; junction bases outside the gene matches: 7. Germline CDR1 SGHRS, CDR2 YFSETQ. The chain's CDR3 is CASSLSSGFYEQYF. The CDR3 bases are TGCGCCAGCAGCCTATCTAGCGGCTTCTACGAGCAGTACTTC.

This clonotype has ten or more counts. This chain uses TRBV12-3 or TRBV12-4 with TRBJ2-7; no firm D call. The CDR3 has 13 amino acids. Deletions cut 3 bases from V and 3 bases from J, with 9 bases between. The CDR3, as DNA: TGTGCCAGCAGTTTCAGCACTGGCTACGAGCAGTACTTC. Amino acid sequence: CASSFSTGYEQYF.

This clonotype has more than one count but fewer than ten. The DNA for the CDR3 is TGTGCCAGCAGCCAAGATAGTTCGACCTCGGGGACCCAGTACTTC. This gives the protein CASSQDSSTSGTQYF. The chain is built from TRBV4-2 and TRBJ2-5; D is unresolved. The CDR3 has 15 amino acids. The germline V gene has CDR1 LGHNA and CDR2 YNFKEQ. Trimming stripped 0 bases from V and 7 bases from J, with 15 bases between.

The gene calls are TRBV27 and TRBJ2-1, with 12 nucleotides matching TRBD2. V shed 2 bases, J shed 7 bases, and the junction held 3 bases outside the gene matches. Germline CDR1 and CDR2: MNHEY and SMNVEV (reference sequence). The CDR3 loop spans 15 amino acids. Here the CDR3 DNA reads TGTGCCAGCAGTTTAAGTCTAGCGGGAGGGAATGAGCAGTTCTTC. It is translated as CASSLSLAGGNEQFF.

A few counts support this clonotype. The junction does not match germline at one end; this may be a read error. The rearrangement uses TRBV5-1 and TRBJ2-1; D is undetermined. Germline assignment: CDR1 SGHRS and CDR2 YFSETQ. The CDR3 contains 15 residues. The CDR3 nucleotides read TGCGCCAGCAGATTGGGTAGTGTTACCTACAATGAGCAGTTCTTC. As protein: CASRLGSVTYNEQFF.

This clonotype was observed many times. V gene TRBV12-3 or TRBV12-4 combines with J gene TRBJ2-1; 7 nucleotides agree with TRBD1. The J segment lost 6 bases and the V segment lost 4 bases, leaving 15 bases of the junction unmatched. This CDR3 has 17 amino acids. The CDR3 DNA is TGTGCCAGCAGTTCTCCCGGGACAGCGGAGAGGGGCAATGAGCAGTTCTTC. Protein sequence: CASSSPGTAERGNEQFF.

This clonotype has a handful of counts. The rearrangement links TRBV5-1 to TRBJ1-4; possible D gene TRBD1, 6 bases. CDR3 length equals 15 residues. CDR1 is SGHRS and CDR2 is YFSETQ in the germline V gene. V was clipped by 4 bases and J by 7 bases, with 17 bases between them. The CDR3 is CASSGTGTWGEKLFF. The CDR3 region has the DNA TGCGCCAGCAGCGGCACAGGGACTTGGGGTGAAAAACTGTTTTTT.